This TCR beta chain was documented in a study of cytomegalovirus exposure and HLA in healthy donors. As for the study in general: A prior analysis found 117 million unique TCR beta sequences from 170 million or so T cells. In terms of ancestry, the Caucasian-associated cluster contained roughly four fifths of the 398 genotyped donors.

Note on this clone: Its specificity is unknown.

The study ran its PCR with 60 Vbeta and 13 Jbeta primers. The data were produced by immunoSEQ multiplex PCR, yet TCRdb's version contains in-frame clones alone and is incomplete. The specimen's table records some 34,000 clones. The CDR3 sequence is 13 residues long. The germline gives CDR1 GTSNPN, CDR2 SVGIG (reference sequence). The ends were cut back, 5 bases at V and 5 bases at J, with 15 bases in the middle. General observations from the study: A missense DCLRE1C variant was associated with V- and J-gene trimming of TCR beta chains in a later analysis, and an independent cohort replicated the association. TCR beta V segments were, for the most part, productive about 87% or about 30% of the time in an earlier analysis.

Sequencing was done on a sample of PBMCs. V gene TRBV30 combines with J gene TRBJ2-5; weak D call: TRBD2 (6 bases). The sequence was collected from a man aged 40-49 years in good health and CMV-seronegative. In DNA, the CDR3 is TGTGCCTGGGAGCGGGTGGGCGGGGAGACCCAGTACTTC. It yields the protein CAWERVGGETQYF.